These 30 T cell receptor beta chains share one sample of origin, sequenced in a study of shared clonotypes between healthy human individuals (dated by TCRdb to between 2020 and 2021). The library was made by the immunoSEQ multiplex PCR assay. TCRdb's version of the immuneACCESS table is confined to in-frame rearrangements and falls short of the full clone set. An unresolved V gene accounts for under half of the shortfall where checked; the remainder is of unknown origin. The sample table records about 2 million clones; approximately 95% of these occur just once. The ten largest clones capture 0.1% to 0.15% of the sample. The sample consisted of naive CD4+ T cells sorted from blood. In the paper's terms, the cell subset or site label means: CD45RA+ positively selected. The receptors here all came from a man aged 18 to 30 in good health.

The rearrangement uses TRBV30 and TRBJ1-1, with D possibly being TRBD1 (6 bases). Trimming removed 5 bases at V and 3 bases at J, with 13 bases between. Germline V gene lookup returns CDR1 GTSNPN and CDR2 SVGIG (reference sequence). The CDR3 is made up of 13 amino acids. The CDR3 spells CAWGTGYDTEAFF. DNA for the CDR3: TGTGCCTGGGGTACAGGGTATGACACTGAAGCTTTCTTT.

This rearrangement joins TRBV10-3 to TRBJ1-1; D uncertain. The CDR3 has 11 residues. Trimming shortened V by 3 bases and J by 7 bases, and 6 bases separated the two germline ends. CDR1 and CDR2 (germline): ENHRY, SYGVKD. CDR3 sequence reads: CAISDGNEAFF. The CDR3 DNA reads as TGTGCCATCAGTGATGGGAATGAAGCTTTCTTT.

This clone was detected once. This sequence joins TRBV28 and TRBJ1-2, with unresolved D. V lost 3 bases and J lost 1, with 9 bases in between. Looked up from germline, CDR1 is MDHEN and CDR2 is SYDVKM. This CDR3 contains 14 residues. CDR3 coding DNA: TGTGCCAGCAGTTTCCAGCTAAATAACTATGGCTACACCTTC. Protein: CASSFQLNNYGYTF.

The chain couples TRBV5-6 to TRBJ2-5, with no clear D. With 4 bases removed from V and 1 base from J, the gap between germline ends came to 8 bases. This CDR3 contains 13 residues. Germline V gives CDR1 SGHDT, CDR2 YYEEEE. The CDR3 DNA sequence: TGTGCCAGCAGCCCCGGGCGCCAAGAGACCCAGTACTTC. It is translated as CASSPGRQETQYF. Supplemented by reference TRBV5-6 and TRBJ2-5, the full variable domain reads DAGVTQSPTHLIKTRGQQVTLRCSPKSGHDTVSWYQQALGQGPQFIFQYYEEEERQRGNFPDRFSGHQFPNYSSELNVNALLLGDSALYLCASSPGRQETQYFGPGTRLLVL.

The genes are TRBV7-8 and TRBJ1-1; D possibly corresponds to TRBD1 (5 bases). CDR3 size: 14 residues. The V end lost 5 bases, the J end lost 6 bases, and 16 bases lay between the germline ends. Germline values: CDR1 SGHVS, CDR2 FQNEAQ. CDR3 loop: CASSHVGGKAEAFF. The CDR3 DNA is TGTGCCAGCAGCCACGTTGGGGGGAAGGCTGAAGCTTTCTTT.

CDR3 nucleotides: TGTGCCAGCAGGGACAACTCGCCCCCCCAAAACATTCAGTACTTC. It codes for CASRDNSPPQNIQYF. The rearrangement uses TRBV21-1 and TRBJ2-4; the table assigns TRBD1, which was not confirmed against the DNA. TRBV21-1 corresponds to a pseudogene. The CDR3 has 15 amino acids.

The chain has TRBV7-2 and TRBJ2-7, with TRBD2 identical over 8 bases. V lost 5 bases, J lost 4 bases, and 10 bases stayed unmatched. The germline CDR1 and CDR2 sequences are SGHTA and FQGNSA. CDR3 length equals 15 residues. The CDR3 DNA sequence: TGTGCCAGCAGCCCCGAGGGTAGCGGGATATACGAGCAGTACTTC. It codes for CASSPEGSGIYEQYF.

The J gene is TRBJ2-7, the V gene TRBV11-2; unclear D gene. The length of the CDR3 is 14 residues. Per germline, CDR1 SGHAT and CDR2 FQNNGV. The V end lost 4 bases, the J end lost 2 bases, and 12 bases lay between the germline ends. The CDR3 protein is CASSSDTRPYEQYF. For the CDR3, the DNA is TGTGCCAGCAGCTCTGACACCCGTCCCTACGAGCAGTACTTC.

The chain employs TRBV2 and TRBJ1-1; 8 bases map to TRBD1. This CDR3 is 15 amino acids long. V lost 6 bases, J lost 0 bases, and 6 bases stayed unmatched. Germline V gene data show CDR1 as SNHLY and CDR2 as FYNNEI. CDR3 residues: CASRARQGMNTEAFF. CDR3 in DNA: TGTGCCAGCAGGGCCCGACAGGGGATGAACACTGAAGCTTTCTTT.

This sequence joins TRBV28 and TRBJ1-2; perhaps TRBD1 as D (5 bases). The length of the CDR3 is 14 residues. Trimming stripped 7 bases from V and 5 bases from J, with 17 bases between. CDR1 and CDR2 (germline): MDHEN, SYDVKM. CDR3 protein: CASTLGRSEYGYTF. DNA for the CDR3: TGTGCCAGCACCCTGGGGCGGTCAGAATATGGCTACACCTTC.

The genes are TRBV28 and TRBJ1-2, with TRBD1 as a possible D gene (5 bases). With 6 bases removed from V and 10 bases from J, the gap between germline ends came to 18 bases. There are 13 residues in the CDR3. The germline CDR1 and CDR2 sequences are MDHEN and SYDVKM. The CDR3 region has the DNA TGTGCCAGCAGAACCACAGGAGAGAAACCCTACACCTTC. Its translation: CASRTTGEKPYTF.

CDR3 in amino acids: CASSLAVGLAGGPTDTQYF. The CDR3, as DNA: TGTGCCAGCAGCTTAGCAGTCGGACTAGCGGGAGGGCCCACAGATACGCAGTATTTT. This rearrangement joins TRBV7-2 to TRBJ2-3; 15 bases align to TRBD2. The trim removed 0 bases at V and 2 bases at J, leaving 6 bases unmatched. Germline V gives CDR1 SGHTA, CDR2 FQGNSA. CDR3 length: 19 amino acids.

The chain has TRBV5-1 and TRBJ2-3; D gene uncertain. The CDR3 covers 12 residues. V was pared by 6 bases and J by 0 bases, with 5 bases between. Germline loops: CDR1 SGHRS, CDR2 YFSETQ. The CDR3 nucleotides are TGCGCCAGCAAACAGAGCACAGATACGCAGTATTTT. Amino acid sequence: CASKQSTDTQYF.

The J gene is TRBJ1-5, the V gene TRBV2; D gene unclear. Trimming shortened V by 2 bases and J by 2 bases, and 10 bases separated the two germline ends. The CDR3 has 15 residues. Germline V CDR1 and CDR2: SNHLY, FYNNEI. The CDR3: CASSESASGNQPQHF. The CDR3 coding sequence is TGTGCCAGCAGTGAAAGCGCTTCCGGCAATCAGCCCCAGCATTTT.

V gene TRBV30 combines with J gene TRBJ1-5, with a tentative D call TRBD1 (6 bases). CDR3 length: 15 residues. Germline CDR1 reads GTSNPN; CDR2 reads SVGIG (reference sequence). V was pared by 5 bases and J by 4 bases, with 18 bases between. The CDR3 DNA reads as TGTGCCTGGGGGGTGGGACATTCGACTAATCAGCCCCAGCATTTT. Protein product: CAWGVGHSTNQPQHF. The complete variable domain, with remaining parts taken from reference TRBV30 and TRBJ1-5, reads SQTIHQWPATLVQPVGSPLSLECTVEGTSNPNLYWYRQAAGRGLQLLFYSVGIGQISSEVPQNLSASRPQDRQFILSSKKLLLSDSGFYLCAWGVGHSTNQPQHFGDGTRLSIL.

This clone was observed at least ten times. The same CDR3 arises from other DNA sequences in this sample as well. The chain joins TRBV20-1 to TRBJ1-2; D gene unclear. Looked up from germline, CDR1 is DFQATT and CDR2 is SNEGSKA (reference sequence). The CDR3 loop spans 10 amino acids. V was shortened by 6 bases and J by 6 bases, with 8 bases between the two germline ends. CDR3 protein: CSAFLDGYTF. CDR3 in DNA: TGCAGTGCCTTTTTGGATGGCTACACCTTC.

CDR3 nucleotides: TGCGCCAGCAGCGGACGGACAGGGGGTGGAAACACCATATATTTT. Encoded protein: CASSGRTGGGNTIYF. The V gene is TRBV5-1, the J gene TRBJ1-3, with 10 positions matching TRBD1. Looked up from germline, CDR1 is SGHRS and CDR2 is YFSETQ. CDR3 length: 15 residues. Trimming at V came to 4 bases and at J to 3 bases, leaving 4 bases not matched to a gene.

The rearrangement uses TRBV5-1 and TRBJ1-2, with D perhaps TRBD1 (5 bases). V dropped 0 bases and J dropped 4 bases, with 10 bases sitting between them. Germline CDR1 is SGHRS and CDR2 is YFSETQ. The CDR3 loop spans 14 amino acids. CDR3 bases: TGCGCCAGCAGCTTGGTAGGGGACGCCTATGGCTACACCTTC. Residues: CASSLVGDAYGYTF.

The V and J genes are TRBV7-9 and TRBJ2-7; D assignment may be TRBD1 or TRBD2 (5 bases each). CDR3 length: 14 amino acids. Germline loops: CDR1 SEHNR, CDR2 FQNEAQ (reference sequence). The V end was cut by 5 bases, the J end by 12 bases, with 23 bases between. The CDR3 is CASSESGTPRFSYF. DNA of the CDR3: TGTGCCAGCAGCGAATCCGGGACCCCCCGCTTTTCGTACTTC.

The DNA for the CDR3 is TGCAGCGTTGTGTGGGGCTCCACAGATACGCAGTATTTT. Translating gives CSVVWGSTDTQYF. The chain joins TRBV29-1 to TRBJ2-3, with D possibly matching TRBD1 (5 bases). The length of the CDR3 is 13 residues. The germline CDR1 and CDR2 sequences are SQVTM and ANQGSEA. V was clipped by 4 bases and J by 2 bases, with 10 bases between them.

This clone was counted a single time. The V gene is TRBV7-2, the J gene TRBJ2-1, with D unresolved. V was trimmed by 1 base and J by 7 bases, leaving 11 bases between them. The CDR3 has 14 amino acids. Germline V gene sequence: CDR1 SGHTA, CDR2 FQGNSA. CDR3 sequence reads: CASSLVSSRNEQFF. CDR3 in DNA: TGTGCCAGCAGCTTAGTGTCCTCTAGGAATGAGCAGTTCTTC.

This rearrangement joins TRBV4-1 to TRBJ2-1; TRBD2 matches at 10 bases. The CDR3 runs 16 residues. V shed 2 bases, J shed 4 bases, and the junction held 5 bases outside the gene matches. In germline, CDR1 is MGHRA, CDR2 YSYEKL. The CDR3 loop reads CASSQPRTSGYNEQFF. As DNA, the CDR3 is TGCGCCAGCAGCCAACCGAGGACTAGCGGTTACAATGAGCAGTTCTTC.

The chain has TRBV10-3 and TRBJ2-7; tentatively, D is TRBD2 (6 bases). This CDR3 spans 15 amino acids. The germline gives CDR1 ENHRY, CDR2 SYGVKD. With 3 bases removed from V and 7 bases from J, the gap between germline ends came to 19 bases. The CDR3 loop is CAISDQQGGSEEQYF. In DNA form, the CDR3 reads TGTGCCATCAGTGATCAGCAGGGAGGTTCGGAGGAGCAGTACTTC.

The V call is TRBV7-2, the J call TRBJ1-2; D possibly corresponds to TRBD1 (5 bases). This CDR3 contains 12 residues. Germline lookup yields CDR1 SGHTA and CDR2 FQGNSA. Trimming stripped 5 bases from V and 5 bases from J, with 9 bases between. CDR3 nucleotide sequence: TGTGCCAGCAGCCCTGGGGGGTATGGCTACACCTTC. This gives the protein CASSPGGYGYTF.

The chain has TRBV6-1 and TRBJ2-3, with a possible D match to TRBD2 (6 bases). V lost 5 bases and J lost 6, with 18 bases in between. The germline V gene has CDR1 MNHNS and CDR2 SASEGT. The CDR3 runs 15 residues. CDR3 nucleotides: TGTGCCAGCAGTAGGTGGGACGAGGGGAGGGATACGCAGTATTTT. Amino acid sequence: CASSRWDEGRDTQYF.

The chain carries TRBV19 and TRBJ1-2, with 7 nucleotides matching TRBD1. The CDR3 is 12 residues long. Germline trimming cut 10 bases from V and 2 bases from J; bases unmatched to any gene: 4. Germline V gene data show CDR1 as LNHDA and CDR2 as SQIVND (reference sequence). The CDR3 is CAISTGNYGYTF. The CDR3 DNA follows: TGTGCCATTTCGACAGGGAACTATGGCTACACCTTC.

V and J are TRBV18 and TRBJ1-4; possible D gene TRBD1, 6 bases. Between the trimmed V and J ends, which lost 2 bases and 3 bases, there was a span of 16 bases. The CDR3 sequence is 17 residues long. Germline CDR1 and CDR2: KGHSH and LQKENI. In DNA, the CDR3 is TGTGCCAGCTCACCAGAATACACAGGGAACCCTAATGAAAAACTGTTTTTT. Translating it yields CASSPEYTGNPNEKLFF.

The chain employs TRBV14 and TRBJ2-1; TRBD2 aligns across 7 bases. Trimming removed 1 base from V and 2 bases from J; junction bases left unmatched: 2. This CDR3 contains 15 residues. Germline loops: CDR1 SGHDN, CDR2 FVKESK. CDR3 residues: CASSQGAGPYNEQFF. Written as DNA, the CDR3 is TGTGCCAGCAGCCAAGGAGCGGGACCCTACAATGAGCAGTTCTTC.

The CDR3 sequence: CASSVDRYSNQPQHF. In nucleotides, the CDR3 is TGTGCCAGCAGCGTGGACAGATATAGCAATCAGCCCCAGCATTTT. The genes are TRBV6-5 and TRBJ1-5; D might be TRBD1 (6 bases). The V gene lost 6 bases and the J gene lost 0 bases, with 12 bases spanning the gap. Germline V gene sequence: CDR1 MNHEY, CDR2 SVGAGI. This CDR3 spans 15 amino acids.

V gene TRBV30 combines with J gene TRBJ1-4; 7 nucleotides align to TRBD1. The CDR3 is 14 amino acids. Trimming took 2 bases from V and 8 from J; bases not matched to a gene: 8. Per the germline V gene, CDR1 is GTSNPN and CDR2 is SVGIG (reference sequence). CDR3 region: CAWSTDRVREKLFF. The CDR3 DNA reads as TGTGCCTGGAGTACCGACAGGGTGCGGGAAAAACTGTTTTTT.